This T cell receptor (beta chain) appears in the sequencing data of a study of OX40 agonist ivuxolimab in advanced cancers. Whole-study results and caveats: CD4+ T cells averaged fewer expanded clones than CD8+ T cells.

This CDR3 is 13 amino acids long. The germline CDR1 and CDR2 sequences are MNHEY and SMNVEV (reference sequence). Trimming took off 2 bases at V and 5 bases at J, with 8 bases between the two ends. Libraries were prepared by immunoSEQ multiplex PCR; TCRdb keeps only in-frame clonotypes and omits some of them. The sample has 78,000 or so clones; around nine tenths are singletons. This clone was counted once. Its antigen is undetermined. The clonotype comes from an adult with an advanced solid tumor such as melanoma, head and neck, liver or kidney cancer. V usage is TRBV27 and J usage is TRBJ2-3; D possibly corresponds to TRBD1 (5 bases). The material was CD4+ or CD8+ T cells sorted from blood, obtained in a trial of the OX40 agonist ivuxolimab. CDR3 coding DNA: TGTGCCAGCAGTTTAACAGGACGAGATACGCAGTATTTT. Translation gives CASSLTGRDTQYF.